The T cell receptor (beta chain) described here comes from a study of blood T cell repertoires in COVID-19. Looking at the study overall: COVID-19 samples collected from the United States, Italy and Spain covered acute and convalescent phases.

The study drew participants aged roughly 18 to 95 years from 24 US areas. The V segment lost 2 bases and the J segment 2 bases; nucleotides outside the gene matches: 5. CDR3 length: 15 amino acids. Germline-derived CDR1 and CDR2 are MNHEY and SVGEGT. Measured with immunoSEQ multiplex PCR; TCRdb has only the in-frame clones, and not every one. The table lists some 290,000 clones, 90% of them singletons. This clonotype originated in a woman aged 30 to 39 who had been exposed to COVID-19. V is TRBV6-2 or TRBV6-3 and J is TRBJ2-5, with 7 bases identical to TRBD1. Sequencing was carried out using PBMCs or T cells enriched from blood (not recorded which). CDR3: CASSYPGRGQETQYF. The CDR3, as DNA: TGTGCCAGCAGTTACCCCGGCAGGGGGCAAGAGACCCAGTACTTC.